The 18 T cell receptor beta chains below all came from one sample that was sequenced in a study of T cell repertoires in cytomegalovirus infection. TCRdb re-called the reads through MiXCR, storing one row per CDR3 protein. The profile covers a few hundred thousand distinct CDR3 sequences, with about 42% appearing a single time and about 41% taken by the ten largest. No antigen has been identified for these receptors. The sequences come from cultured PBMCs, collected from culture after CMV antigen stimulation. Every receptor here comes from a human donor in good health (CMV status not recorded). Some clones in this sample may be carry-over from other donors' samples.

The chain has TRBV7-2 and TRBJ2-7; 15 bases match TRBD2. CDR3 size: 14 residues. Losses at the gene ends were 5 bases for V and 7 bases for J; bases not matched to a gene: 3. Germline CDR1 is SGHTA and CDR2 is FQGNSA. The CDR3 loop is CASSTGLAGGEQYF. In DNA form, the CDR3 reads TGTGCCAGCAGCACGGGACTAGCGGGAGGTGAGCAGTACTTC.

The genes are TRBV7-2 and TRBJ1-3, with D perhaps TRBD1 (5 bases). V gave up 5 bases and J gave up 0 bases, with 8 bases separating them. Germline V gives CDR1 SGHTA, CDR2 FQGNSA. The CDR3 sequence is 14 residues long. The DNA for the CDR3 is TGTGCCAGCAGCCACGGGACCTCTGGAAACACCATATATTTT. Protein product: CASSHGTSGNTIYF.

This clonotype was seen more than once but under ten times. The chain recombines TRBV3-1 with TRBJ2-5; no clear D. The CDR3 is 14 amino acids. Trimming pared 0 bases from V and 5 bases from J, leaving 10 bases between. CDR1 and CDR2 (germline): LGHDT, YNNKEL (reference sequence). CDR3 sequence: CASSQEVLGETQYF. The CDR3 coding sequence is TGTGCCAGCAGCCAAGAAGTACTTGGGGAGACCCAGTACTTC.

V is TRBV19 and J is TRBJ2-5; 8 positions agree with TRBD2. The CDR3 totals 14 residues. Germline CDR1 reads LNHDA; CDR2 reads SQIVND (reference sequence). V trimming: 5 bases; J trimming: 4 bases; junction bases outside the gene matches: 6. The DNA of the CDR3 is TGTGCCAGTAGTGGGGGACTAGTGGCAGAGACCCAGTACTTC. Translating gives CASSGGLVAETQYF. The entire variable domain, with the rest obtained from reference TRBV19 and TRBJ2-5, is as follows: DGGITQSPKYLFRKEGQNVTLSCEQNLNHDAMYWYRQDPGQGLRLIYYSQIVNDFQKGDIAEGYSVSREKKESFPLTVTSAQKNPTAFYLCASSGGLVAETQYFGPGTRLLVL.

This clonotype appeared a few times. V gene TRBV5-5 combines with J gene TRBJ1-2; the match to TRBD1 covers 7 bases. The V gene end was trimmed by 6 bases and the J gene end by 0 bases; junction bases not matched to a gene: 5. The CDR3 totals 14 residues. CDR1 SGHKS and CDR2 YYEKEE come from the germline V gene (reference sequence). The CDR3 DNA reads TGTGCCAGCACCCAGGGGGTAGCTAACTATGGCTACACCTTC. It translates to CASTQGVANYGYTF.

This clonotype was detected only a few times. This chain connects TRBV2 to TRBJ2-7, with D hard to call. The CDR3 length is 16 residues. V was cut by 0 bases and J by 3 bases, with 15 bases left in between. The V gene's germline CDR1 is SNHLY and CDR2 FYNNEI. In DNA, the CDR3 is TGTGCCAGCAGTGAAGCTGAGGAGTATCAGAACTACGAGCAGTACTTC. Amino acids: CASSEAEEYQNYEQYF.

V is TRBV12-3 or TRBV12-4 and J is TRBJ2-4; TRBD2 matches at 13 bases. This CDR3 comprises 18 residues. The trim removed 6 bases at V and 1 base at J, leaving 9 bases unmatched. CDR3 sequence reads: CASSPTGLAGLAKNIQYF. The CDR3 DNA is TGTGCCAGCAGCCCGACGGGACTAGCGGGACTGGCCAAAAACATTCAGTACTTC.

Ten or more counts support this clonotype. The genes are TRBV7-2 and TRBJ2-3, with 9 positions matching TRBD2. The CDR3 loop spans 16 amino acids. Per germline, CDR1 SGHTA and CDR2 FQGNSA. The V segment lost 0 bases and the J segment 5 bases; nucleotides outside the gene matches: 6. The CDR3 sequence is CASSLAWGAGGDTQYF. The CDR3 nucleotides are TGTGCCAGCAGCTTAGCGTGGGGAGCGGGGGGAGATACGCAGTATTTT.

There are many counts of this clonotype. The rearrangement uses TRBV7-2 and TRBJ2-3; 12 positions agree with TRBD2. This CDR3 spans 18 amino acids. Trimming at V came to 5 bases and at J to 0 bases, leaving 9 bases not matched to a gene. Germline-derived CDR1 and CDR2 are SGHTA and FQGNSA. The CDR3 nucleotides are TGTGCCAGCAGCCGAGGACTAGCGGGGTTCTTTAGCACAGATACGCAGTATTTT. Its translation: CASSRGLAGFFSTDTQYF.

The rearrangement uses TRBV4-1 and TRBJ1-2; D gene uncertain. Germline V CDR1 and CDR2: MGHRA, YSYEKL. CDR3 length: 14 amino acids. Trimming cost V 4 bases and J 7 bases, with 16 bases left between them. The DNA of the CDR3 is TGCGCCAGCAGCCCTTCTCGTCCCAGCGGTGGCTACACCTTC. Translation gives CASSPSRPSGGYTF.

The chain couples TRBV7-2 to TRBJ1-3; D is unclear. The CDR3 length is 16 residues. The V gene's germline CDR1 is SGHTA and CDR2 FQGNSA. The ends were cut back, 5 bases at V and 4 bases at J, with 18 bases in the middle. DNA of the CDR3: TGTGCCAGCAGCCCTCAACAGAGGATTATCGGAAACACCATATATTTT. Protein: CASSPQQRIIGNTIYF. Supplemented by reference TRBV7-2 and TRBJ1-3, the full variable domain reads GAGVSQSPSNKVTEKGKDVELRCDPISGHTALYWYRQSLGQGLEFLIYFQGNSAPDKSGLPSDRFSAERTGGSVSTLTIQRTQQEDSAVYLCASSPQQRIIGNTIYFGEGSWLTVV.

The J gene is TRBJ1-1, the V gene TRBV6-5; D is perhaps TRBD1 (5 bases). Trimming took off 6 bases at V and 0 bases at J, with 20 bases between the two ends. This CDR3 comprises 17 residues. The V gene's germline CDR1 is MNHEY and CDR2 SVGAGI. The CDR3 loop reads CASRYARVGGVNTEAFF. The CDR3 DNA reads TGTGCCAGCAGATACGCCAGGGTTGGTGGTGTGAACACTGAAGCTTTCTTT.

V usage is TRBV6-2 or TRBV6-3 and J usage is TRBJ2-7, with D possibly being TRBD2 (6 bases). V was cut by 6 bases and J by 6 bases, with 24 bases left in between. The CDR3 spans 16 residues. Germline V gene lookup returns CDR1 MNHEY and CDR2 SVGEGT. The CDR3 is CASRPPGDPSPSEQYF. The CDR3 DNA sequence: TGTGCCAGCAGACCCCCGGGAGATCCTTCCCCATCCGAGCAGTACTTC.

The rearrangement links TRBV7-6 to TRBJ2-7, with 8 nucleotides matching TRBD1. The CDR3 sequence is 13 residues long. Germline V gives CDR1 SGHVS, CDR2 FNYEAQ. The junction had 6 bases not matched to a gene; V was cut back by 3 bases and J by 8 bases. The CDR3: CASSFTGTGQQYF. The DNA for the CDR3 is TGTGCCAGCAGCTTTACCGGGACAGGTCAGCAGTACTTC.

This clonotype was detected once. The chain employs TRBV11-2 and TRBJ2-7, with D unresolved. Trimming cost V 3 bases and J 4 bases, with 16 bases left between them. The germline V gene has CDR1 SGHAT and CDR2 FQNNGV. CDR3 length equals 15 residues. CDR3 DNA sequence: TGTGCCAGCAGCTTTGGGCTCAGCAGCGAATACGAGCAGTACTTC. The encoded protein is CASSFGLSSEYEQYF.

The chain is built from TRBV7-6 and TRBJ1-6, with a weak D call TRBD1 (6 bases). This CDR3 is built from 16 residues. With 5 bases removed from V and 7 bases from J, the gap between germline ends came to 18 bases. CDR1 and CDR2 (germline): SGHVS, FNYEAQ. CDR3 loop: CASSRGQSGLNSPLHF. Here the CDR3 DNA reads TGTGCCAGCAGCCGAGGACAGTCCGGGTTGAATTCACCCCTCCACTTT.

The chain uses TRBV6-5 and TRBJ1-4, with no clear D. The CDR3 runs to 15 residues. V was cut by 5 bases and J by 3 bases, with 13 bases left in between. Germline V lookup: CDR1 MNHEY, CDR2 SVGAGI. CDR3 bases: TGTGCCAGCAGTGAACGCGCGGACGCTAATGAAAAACTGTTTTTT. This encodes CASSERADANEKLFF.

The chain joins TRBV7-6 to TRBJ2-2; 11 bases line up with TRBD2. Germline V CDR1 and CDR2: SGHVS, FNYEAQ. The CDR3 runs to 16 residues. The V and J ends lost 3 bases and 8 bases, in that order; junction bases with no gene match: 8. For the CDR3, the DNA is TGTGCCAGCAGCTTCGCGACTAGCGGGATTGGGGGGGAGCTGTTTTTT. This codes for CASSFATSGIGGELFF.